The table lists the clone carrying this T cell receptor (beta chain) with many counts. What it binds is unknown. Indicated time point: persistent/refractory GD, antithyroid drugs over 5 years with positive TRAb. From RNA extracted from PBMCs, the TCR library was made. The CDR3 is made up of 13 amino acids. V was clipped by 10 bases and J by 3 bases, with 12 bases between them. The germline V gene encodes CDR1 ENHRY and CDR2 SYGVKD. These data are taken from a study of regulatory T cells in long-lasting Graves disease. The study's findings and limits: TRBV28, TRBJ1-2 and TRBJ2-5 were segments that persistent disease favored.

Building of the TCR beta libraries involved iRepertoire HTBI primers and Arm-PCR of CDR3 regions. TCRdb used MiXCR to reprocess the multiplex PCR reads, holding one entry per CDR3 protein. This table has about 470,000 distinct CDR3 sequences, about a fifth appearing once. The sample in question was peripheral blood mononuclear cells (PBMCs), obtained when the disease was refractory, from a patient treated with antithyroid drugs. The chain couples TRBV10-3 to TRBJ2-2; the D gene is possibly TRBD2 (5 bases). The TCR was taken from a female donor with Graves disease. DNA for the CDR3: TGTGCCACCTCCGGGATTCACACCGGGGAGCTGTTTTTT. Its protein is CATSGIHTGELFF.